This T cell receptor beta chain was sequenced during a study of CD8 T cells in Susac syndrome. RNA was extracted with the RNeasy kit, and a quantity of about 0.45 to 1 ug was reverse transcribed using random hexamers. Amplification of TCR beta CDR3 was carried out by immunoSEQ multiplex PCR, which covered 54 Vbeta and 13 Jbeta segments. In TCRdb, the immunoSEQ multiplex PCR reads were re-called with MiXCR into one record per CDR3 protein. The sample lists around 130,000 distinct CDR3 sequences, approximately 95% occurring once. Sequencing targeted TCR beta in blood CD8+ and CD4+ T cells. Treatment-naive patients with stable or active relapsing-remitting disease served as multiple sclerosis controls. Bulk CD8+ and CD4+ cells came from magnetic negative isolation; CD8+ TEMRA by FACS. The TCR originated in a human donor with multiple sclerosis. Sequenced material: CD4+ T cells from PBMCs.

CDR3 sequence (DNA): TGTGCCAGCAGCTTAAGGATGGGGGTAGGCAATGAGCAGTTCTTC. It codes for CASSLRMGVGNEQFF. The gene calls are TRBV7-2 and TRBJ2-1; D may match TRBD1 or TRBD2 (5 bases each). The CDR3 sequence is 15 residues long. The V and J ends lost 2 bases and 6 bases respectively, with 14 bases between them. Germline values: CDR1 SGHTA, CDR2 FQGNSA.